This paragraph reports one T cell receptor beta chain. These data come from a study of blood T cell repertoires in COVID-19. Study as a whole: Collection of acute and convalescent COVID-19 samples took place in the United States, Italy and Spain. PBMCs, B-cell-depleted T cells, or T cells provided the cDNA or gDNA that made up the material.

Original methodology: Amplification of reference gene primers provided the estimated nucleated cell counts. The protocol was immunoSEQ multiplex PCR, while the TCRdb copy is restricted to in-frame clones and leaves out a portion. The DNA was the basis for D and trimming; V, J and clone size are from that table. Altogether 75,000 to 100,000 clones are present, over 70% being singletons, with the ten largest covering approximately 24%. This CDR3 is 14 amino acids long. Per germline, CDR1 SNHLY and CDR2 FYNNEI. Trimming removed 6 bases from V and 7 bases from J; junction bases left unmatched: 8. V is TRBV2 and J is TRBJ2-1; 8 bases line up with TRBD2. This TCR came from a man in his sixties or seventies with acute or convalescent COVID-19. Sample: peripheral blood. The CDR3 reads CASRGLAGRNEQFF. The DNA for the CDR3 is TGTGCCAGCAGGGGTTTAGCGGGAAGGAATGAGCAGTTCTTC.